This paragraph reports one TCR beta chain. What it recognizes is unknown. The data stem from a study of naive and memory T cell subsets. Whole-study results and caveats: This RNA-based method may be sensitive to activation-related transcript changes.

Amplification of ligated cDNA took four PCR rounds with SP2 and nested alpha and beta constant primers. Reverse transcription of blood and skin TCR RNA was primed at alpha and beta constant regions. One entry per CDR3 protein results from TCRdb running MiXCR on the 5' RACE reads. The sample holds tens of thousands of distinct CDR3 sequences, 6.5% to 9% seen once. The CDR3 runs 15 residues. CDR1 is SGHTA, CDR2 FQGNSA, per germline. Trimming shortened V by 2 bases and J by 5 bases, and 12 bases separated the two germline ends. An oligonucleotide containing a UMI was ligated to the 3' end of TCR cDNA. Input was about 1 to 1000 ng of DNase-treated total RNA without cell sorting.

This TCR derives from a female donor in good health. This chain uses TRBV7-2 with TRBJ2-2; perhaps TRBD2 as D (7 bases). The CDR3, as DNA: TGTGCCAGCAGCTTACACGGGGGGCGTACCGGGGAGCTGTTTTTT. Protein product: CASSLHGGRTGELFF.